Listed below are T cell receptor beta chains from one sample, sequenced in a study of OX40 agonist ivuxolimab in advanced cancers. Using immunoSEQ multiplex PCR, the repertoire was profiled, and TCRdb retains in-frame clones only, with some absent. The sample records around 53,000 clones, 85% being singletons. Sequenced material: CD4+ or CD8+ T cells sorted from blood, taken in a trial of the OX40 agonist ivuxolimab. These receptors were collected from an adult with an advanced solid tumor such as melanoma, head and neck, liver or kidney cancer. The CDR3 runs from the conserved cysteine through the conserved F or W. D genes are given only for firm matches. Some rows have no size entry. The others give once, few or many, or a class for an expanded clone.

d_call,cdr3_length,clone_size,j_call,v_call,cdr3_nt,cdr3_aa
TRBD2,16,NA,TRBJ2-3,TRBV5-4,TGTGCCAGCAGCTTGTTTACTAGCGGGTTCACAGATACGCAGTATTTT,CASSLFTSGFTDTQYF
NA,14,NA,TRBJ2-2,TRBV29-1,TGCAGCGTTGAAGGGGGCAGGATGGCCGGGGAGCTGTTTTTT,CSVEGGRMAGELFF
TRBD2,12,NA,TRBJ2-7,TRBV6-1,TGTGCCAGCACCGACGGGGGGAATGGGCAGTACTTC,CASTDGGNGQYF
TRBD2,15,NA,TRBJ2-1,TRBV6-1,TGTGCCAGCAGTGAGGGGACTAGCGACAACAATGAGCAGTTCTTC,CASSEGTSDNNEQFF
TRBD1,15,NA,TRBJ2-7,TRBV11-3,TGTGCCAGCAGCGCCCCGGGACAGGGCCACTACGAGCAGTACTTC,CASSAPGQGHYEQYF
NA,16,NA,TRBJ1-2,TRBV2,TGTGCCAGCAGTGTAGCCAGACCCGCGACTAACTATGGCTACACCTTC,CASSVARPATNYGYTF
NA,15,NA,TRBJ1-1,TRBV6-5,TGTGCCAGCAGTTATCCCGGACGGACGAACACTGAAGCTTTCTTT,CASSYPGRTNTEAFF
NA,14,NA,TRBJ1-3,TRBV6-5,TGTGCCAGCAGTAGGGGGTTTTCGGGAAACACCATATATTTT,CASSRGFSGNTIYF
NA,11,NA,TRBJ1-1,TRBV6-1,TGTGCCAGCAGTGAAAACACTGAAGCTTTCTTT,CASSENTEAFF
NA,13,NA,TRBJ2-3,TRBV9,TGTGCCAGCAGCGTAGACAGGGCAGATACGCAGTATTTT,CASSVDRADTQYF
NA,14,NA,TRBJ2-2,TRBV19,TGTGCCAGTAGTTTGGCAGGAGACACCGGGGAGCTGTTTTTT,CASSLAGDTGELFF
TRBD2,15,NA,TRBJ2-5,TRBV4-1,TGCGCCAGCAGCGACAGCGGGGGGGCCCACGAGACCCAGTACTTC,CASSDSGGAHETQYF
TRBD2,16,few,TRBJ2-3,TRBV5-4,TGTGCCAGCAGCTTGGAGGCTAGCGGGGGCACAGATACGCAGTATTTT,CASSLEASGGTDTQYF
NA,13,NA,TRBJ2-7,TRBV21-1,TGTGCCAGACGGGGGGAGTCATCCTACGAGCAGTACTTC,CARRGESSYEQYF
NA,16,NA,TRBJ2-3,TRBV7-9,TGTGCCAGCAGCCCAACGATCGGGACTAGCACAGATACGCAGTATTTT,CASSPTIGTSTDTQYF
TRBD2,14,NA,TRBJ2-5,TRBV7-9,TGTGCCAGCAGACTAGCGGGAGGAGGAGAGACCCAGTACTTC,CASRLAGGGETQYF
NA,11,NA,TRBJ1-2,TRBV30,TGTGCCTGGTTGGCAGGGGATGGCTACACCTTC,CAWLAGDGYTF
TRBD1,14,NA,TRBJ1-4,TRBV30,TGTGCCTGGAGTGTCGGACAGGGAAACGAAAAACTGTTTTTT,CAWSVGQGNEKLFF
TRBD1,14,NA,TRBJ1-6,TRBV13,TGTGCCAGCAGCTTAGTGGACAGGCTTTCACCCCTCCACTTT,CASSLVDRLSPLHF
NA,13,NA,TRBJ1-6,TRBV7-9,TGTGCCAGCGGGGTTGCGGATCTCTCACCCCTCCACTTT,CASGVADLSPLHF
TRBD1,16,NA,TRBJ1-2,TRBV9,TGTGCCAGCAGCGGGTCGTGGACAGGGGGCAGGTATGGCTACACCTTC,CASSGSWTGGRYGYTF
NA,15,NA,TRBJ2-1,TRBV19,TGTGCCAGTACCCTCCCCGGGGCGCTTTACAATGAGCAGTTCTTC,CASTLPGALYNEQFF
NA,16,once,TRBJ2-1,TRBV6-4,TGTGCCAGCAGACCTAGTGCGGGGCTACCCTACAATGAGCAGTTCTTC,CASRPSAGLPYNEQFF
TRBD1,14,NA,TRBJ2-7,TRBV7-2,TGTGCCAGCAGCGCAGACAGGGGGCTGGGGGAGCAGTACTTC,CASSADRGLGEQYF
NA,11,NA,TRBJ1-2,TRBV29-1,TGCAGCGCCCGACAGATCTATGGCTACACCTTC,CSARQIYGYTF
NA,14,NA,TRBJ2-1,TRBV10-3,TGTGCCATCAGGGTAGGTAACTCCTACAATGAGCAGTTCTTC,CAIRVGNSYNEQFF
NA,15,NA,TRBJ2-2,TRBV15,TGTGCCACCAGCAGAGATGTCAGGGGCACCGGGGAGCTGTTTTTT,CATSRDVRGTGELFF
TRBD2,13,NA,TRBJ2-7,TRBV10-2,TGCGCCAGCACTAGCGGCGAACTCTACGAGCAGTACTTC,CASTSGELYEQYF
NA,15,NA,TRBJ2-5,TRBV5-4,TGTGCCAGCAGCGGGAGGACCGTCGGAGCGGAGACCCAGTACTTC,CASSGRTVGAETQYF
TRBD1,16,NA,TRBJ1-2,TRBV15,TGTGCCACCAGCCGATCCCGGGACAGGGCAAACTATGGCTACACCTTC,CATSRSRDRANYGYTF
TRBD2,20,once,TRBJ2-4,TRBV10-1,TGCGCCAGCAGTGAGCTACCGACTAGCGGGGGGCGGGGCCCCAAAAACATTCAGTACTTC,CASSELPTSGGRGPKNIQYF
NA,13,NA,TRBJ2-3,TRBV6-1,TGTGCCAGCATGGTGGGGGGCACAGATACGCAGTATTTT,CASMVGGTDTQYF
NA,15,few,TRBJ1-1,TRBV30,TGTGCCTGGAGGGGGTACGGAGAGCCTGGCACTGAAGCTTTCTTT,CAWRGYGEPGTEAFF
NA,17,few,TRBJ1-1,TRBV4-1,TGCGCCAGCAGCCAAGGTAGGTCCCCAGACAGATACACTGAAGCTTTCTTT,CASSQGRSPDRYTEAFF
TRBD2,15,NA,TRBJ2-3,TRBV18,TGTGCCAGCTCCCCATCCCTAGCGGGGGGAGATACGCAGTATTTT,CASSPSLAGGDTQYF
NA,15,NA,TRBJ2-3,TRBV5-1,TGCGCCAGCTCCCTGGGGAGCGGGAGCACAGATACGCAGTATTTT,CASSLGSGSTDTQYF
NA,18,NA,TRBJ1-1,TRBV7-9,TGTGCCAGCAGCCAATCCTCTCTTACCGGGCCTAAAGTATTCGAAGCTTTCTTT,CASSQSSLTGPKVFEAFF
NA,16,NA,TRBJ1-6,TRBV30,TGTGCCTGGACCGTACAGGCGGGGGGTGGATCTTCACCCCTCCACTTT,CAWTVQAGGGSSPLHF
NA,14,once,TRBJ2-7,TRBV4-2,TGTGCCAGCAGCCAAGAAAGGGACCCGCGGGAGCAGTACTTC,CASSQERDPREQYF
NA,11,NA,TRBJ2-7,TRBV10-3,TGTGCCATCAGTGAGTCTGTAGAGCAGTACTTC,CAISESVEQYF
NA,13,NA,TRBJ1-1,TRBV6-6,TGTGCCAGCATTCAGGGGAGGGATACTGAAGCTTTCTTT,CASIQGRDTEAFF
NA,13,once,TRBJ1-3,TRBV5-6,TGTGCCAGCAGCGACGGACCTGGAAACACCATATATTTT,CASSDGPGNTIYF
NA,15,few,TRBJ1-5,TRBV4-1,TGCGCCAGCAGCCAAGAGGTCACCCTGGATCAGCCCCAGCATTTT,CASSQEVTLDQPQHF
TRBD1,15,NA,TRBJ1-4,TRBV4-2,TGTGCCAGCAGCCGAGACAGGGCAACTAATGAAAAACTGTTTTTT,CASSRDRATNEKLFF
NA,15,NA,TRBJ2-1,TRBV5-4,TGTGCCAGCAGCCAGGGACGAAACTCCTACAATGAGCAGTTCTTC,CASSQGRNSYNEQFF
NA,13,NA,TRBJ2-7,TRBV10-3,TGTGCCATCCGGGGACTCTCATACTACGAGCAGTACTTC,CAIRGLSYYEQYF
TRBD1,16,NA,TRBJ2-5,TRBV6-6,TGTGCCAGCAGTTACTCGACCGGGACAGGGTGGGAGACCCAGTACTTC,CASSYSTGTGWETQYF
NA,15,NA,TRBJ2-5,TRBV5-6,TGTGCCAGCAGCACCCTCGGCGGCAGGCAAGAGACCCAGTACTTC,CASSTLGGRQETQYF
TRBD2,15,NA,TRBJ2-3,TRBV5-4,TGTGCCAGCAGCTCCCGACTAGCGGGAGGAGATACGCAGTATTTT,CASSSRLAGGDTQYF
TRBD1,15,NA,TRBJ1-2,TRBV29-1,TGCAGCGTTGAAGAGGGGGACAGGGCCCGGAGTGGCTACACCTTC,CSVEEGDRARSGYTF
TRBD1,14,NA,TRBJ2-3,TRBV19,TGTGCCAGTAGGAAGACAGGGAGCACAGATACGCAGTATTTT,CASRKTGSTDTQYF
TRBD1,14,once,TRBJ1-1,TRBV11-3,TGTGCCAGCAGGTTACAGGGGGCGGAAACTGAAGCTTTCTTT,CASRLQGAETEAFF
NA,14,few,TRBJ1-1,TRBV19,TGTGCCAGTAGTAAGGGAGATCTGAGAAATGAAGCTTTCTTT,CASSKGDLRNEAFF
NA,11,few,TRBJ2-7,TRBV7-2,TGTGCCAGCCGGGACAACTACGAGCAGTACTTC,CASRDNYEQYF